This paragraph reports one T cell receptor beta chain. The treatment: around 19 received Ad26.COV2.S at low or high dose, single or two shots; roughly five received placebo; per-sample allocation not given. Collection of samples fell on day 63 after the first vaccine or placebo injection. The record originates from a study of Ad26.COV2.S vaccination and SARS-CoV-2 variants. The data were produced by immunoSEQ multiplex PCR, yet TCRdb's version contains in-frame clones alone and is incomplete. This sample has roughly 450,000 clones, with more than 80% found just once. The CDR3 consists of 14 residues. Trimming at V came to 5 bases and at J to 3 bases, leaving 5 bases not matched to a gene. Germline-derived CDR1 and CDR2 are SGHAT and FQNNGV.

This specimen was peripheral blood, taken in a trial of Ad26.COV2.S vaccine versus placebo. The TCR comes from a person aged 18 to 59 who received the Ad26.COV2.S COVID-19 vaccine or a placebo. The genes are TRBV11-2 and TRBJ2-7, with 9 bases that match TRBD1. CDR3 sequence (DNA): TGTGCCAGCAGCGCCGGGACAGGGAACTACGAGCAGTACTTC. Protein: CASSAGTGNYEQYF.